Reported below is one T cell receptor beta chain. Its target is not known. V trimming: 4 bases; J trimming: 2 bases; junction bases outside the gene matches: 4. Germline values: CDR1 SGHVS, CDR2 FNYEAQ. The CDR3 has 14 residues. With 60 Vbeta and 13 Jbeta primers, the PCR was carried out. Generated by immunoSEQ multiplex PCR, the TCRdb table keeps only in-frame clones and is missing some. The sample lists about 110,000 clones, 65% to 85% occurring once. This record comes from a study of cytomegalovirus exposure and HLA in healthy donors. Overall study results and limits: Cytomegalovirus association was listed for about 150 TCR beta chains.

The genes are TRBV7-6 and TRBJ2-7; 8 positions match TRBD2. Sequenced sample: PBMCs. The sequence was obtained from a man between 18 and 29 years old in good health and CMV-seronegative. CDR3 protein: CASSSGREPYEQYF. CDR3 DNA: TGTGCCAGCAGCTCCGGGAGGGAACCCTACGAGCAGTACTTC.